This T cell receptor (beta chain) was obtained from a study of blood T cell repertoires in COVID-19. Original data processing: Scientists estimated how many nucleated cells there were by amplifying reference gene primers. Using immunoSEQ multiplex PCR, the repertoire was profiled, and TCRdb retains in-frame clones only, with some absent. V and J calls and clone size follow that table, whereas D and trimming were derived from the DNA. The table includes under 85,000 clones, 65% to 85% detected once. Sequenced input: peripheral blood. This clonotype originated in a man in his forties or fifties with acute or convalescent COVID-19.

The CDR3 is CASSLGGVPSYEQYF. CDR3 DNA: TGTGCCAGCAGTTTAGGGGGGGTACCCTCCTACGAGCAGTACTTC. This rearrangement joins TRBV28 to TRBJ2-7; TRBD2 agrees at 7 bases. There are 15 residues in the CDR3. The junction had 4 bases not matched to a gene; V was cut back by 2 bases and J by 0 bases. From germline, CDR1 is MDHEN and CDR2 SYDVKM.